A single sample is the source of the 27 T cell receptor beta chains below, sequenced in a study of blood T cell repertoires in COVID-19. TCRdb's table, derived via immunoSEQ multiplex PCR, lists solely in-frame clones and lacks some. The sample holds about 220,000 clones; 82% are singletons and the top ten take under 3.5%. Specimen: PBMCs or T cells enriched from blood (not recorded which). The receptors come from a woman between 55 and 75 years old who had recovered from COVID-19.

As DNA, the CDR3 is TGCGCCAGCAGCTTGGCGGGGGGCGAAGGAAACACCATATATTTT. Residues: CASSLAGGEGNTIYF. The gene calls are TRBV5-1 and TRBJ1-3, with D perhaps TRBD1 (6 bases). Germline CDR1 SGHRS, CDR2 YFSETQ. The CDR3 covers 15 residues. The germline V and J ends were trimmed by 0 bases and 4 bases, with 11 bases remaining between them.

Only one count was recorded for this clone. The chain combines TRBV19 with TRBJ2-1, with 8 positions matching TRBD2. The CDR3 loop spans 16 amino acids. The germline V gene encodes CDR1 LNHDA and CDR2 SQIVND (reference sequence). V was clipped by 3 bases and J by 8 bases; unmatched bases: 12. Here the CDR3 DNA reads TGTGCCAGTAGTATCCCTTTTAGCGGGACCCGTGATGAGCAGTTCTTC. Protein product: CASSIPFSGTRDEQFF.

J is TRBJ1-2 and V is TRBV6-6; 10 bases line up with TRBD1. Germline V gene lookup returns CDR1 MNHNY and CDR2 SVGAGI (reference sequence). V dropped 6 bases and J dropped 4; count of bases not matched to a gene: 5. CDR3 length: 14 amino acids. CDR3 DNA sequence: TGTGCCAGCAGAACCGGGACAGGGGTCTATGGCTACACCTTC. Translation: CASRTGTGVYGYTF.

The chain is built from TRBV23-1 and TRBJ1-2; perhaps TRBD1 as D (6 bases). TRBV23-1 is labeled an ORF, and its function is uncertain. Trimming stripped 4 bases from V and 6 bases from J, with 12 bases between. The CDR3 is made up of 13 amino acids. This CDR3 is CASSPDRSDGYTF. The CDR3 nucleotides read TGCGCCAGCAGTCCCGACAGGAGCGATGGCTACACCTTC.

This rearrangement joins TRBV6-5 to TRBJ1-1; tentatively, D is TRBD1 (5 bases). The V gene lost 6 bases and the J gene lost 3 bases, with 17 bases spanning the gap. Germline CDR1 and CDR2: MNHEY and SVGAGI. This CDR3 is built from 15 residues. The chain's CDR3 is CASSLDTGGYTEAFF. DNA of the CDR3: TGTGCCAGCAGCCTGGACACGGGCGGATACACTGAAGCTTTCTTT.

V usage is TRBV6-5 and J usage is TRBJ1-2; 7 bases map to TRBD1. The CDR3 loop spans 15 amino acids. V was pared by 5 bases and J by 2 bases, with 8 bases of the junction left unmatched. From germline, CDR1 is MNHEY and CDR2 SVGAGI. CDR3 nucleotides: TGTGCCAGCAGTAAGGGACAGTGGGACAACTATGGCTACACCTTC. Its translation is CASSKGQWDNYGYTF.

The chain combines TRBV19 with TRBJ1-3, with D unclear. With 5 bases removed from V and 2 bases from J, the gap between germline ends came to 28 bases. Germline V gene data show CDR1 as LNHDA and CDR2 as SQIVND (reference sequence). This CDR3 has 20 amino acids. CDR3 sequence: CASSVPTPGSVRKAGNTIYF. CDR3 coding DNA: TGTGCCAGTAGTGTCCCGACTCCGGGGAGCGTAAGGAAGGCTGGAAACACCATATATTTT.

J is TRBJ2-2 and V is TRBV6-6, with 11 bases matching TRBD2. Unmatched junction bases numbered 13, after V lost 5 bases and J lost 5 bases. The V gene's germline CDR1 is MNHNY and CDR2 SVGAGI (reference sequence). The CDR3 length is 18 residues. DNA for the CDR3: TGTGCCAGCAGTCAGATTAGCGGGAGGGCCGGTAGGACCGGGGAGCTGTTTTTT. Its protein is CASSQISGRAGRTGELFF.

The genes are TRBV27 and TRBJ2-1, with TRBD2 matching over 12 bases. Trimming cost V 5 bases and J 0 bases; bases outside gene matches: 5. In germline, CDR1 is MNHEY, CDR2 SMNVEV (reference sequence). This CDR3 comprises 17 residues. The CDR3 DNA follows: TGTGCCAGCAGTCCCGGACTAGCGGGGAACTCCTACAATGAGCAGTTCTTC. Amino acids: CASSPGLAGNSYNEQFF.

The chain has TRBV7-9 and TRBJ2-7, with D possibly being TRBD2 (6 bases). The CDR3 totals 14 residues. Germline V gene lookup returns CDR1 SEHNR and CDR2 FQNEAQ (reference sequence). Trimming took off 2 bases at V and 3 bases at J, with 11 bases between the two ends. For the CDR3, the DNA is TGTGCCAGCAGCTTACTCGAGGGACTCTACGAGCAGTACTTC. As protein: CASSLLEGLYEQYF.

The chain carries TRBV27 and TRBJ1-5; D might be TRBD1 (5 bases). Germline CDR1 MNHEY, CDR2 SMNVEV (reference sequence). V gave up 3 bases and J gave up 0 bases, with 24 bases separating them. The CDR3 spans 20 residues. The CDR3 DNA reads TGTGCCAGCAGTTTCGTCGGGAGAAGGGGCCCTGGCAATAGCAATCAGCCCCAGCATTTT. Protein: CASSFVGRRGPGNSNQPQHF.

V and J are TRBV7-3 and TRBJ1-2, with 7 bases lining up with TRBD1. There are 15 residues in the CDR3. The germline V gene has CDR1 SGHTA and CDR2 FQGTGA. Trimming cost V 2 bases and J 4 bases; bases outside gene matches: 7. In nucleotides, the CDR3 is TGTGCCAGCAGCTTATTTACGACAGGGCCCTATGGCTACACCTTC. It translates to CASSLFTTGPYGYTF.

This chain uses TRBV29-1 with TRBJ1-1; TRBD1 agrees at 8 bases. The CDR3 consists of 14 residues. Germline lookup yields CDR1 SQVTM and CDR2 ANQGSEA. The V gene end was trimmed by 1 base and the J gene end by 10 bases; junction bases not matched to a gene: 11. The DNA for the CDR3 is TGCAGCGTTGAAGTCCAAGTCAACAGGGGGGGAGCTTTCTTT. This gives the protein CSVEVQVNRGGAFF.

The chain recombines TRBV7-2 with TRBJ1-3; tentative D call: TRBD1 (6 bases). V lost 1 base, J lost 0 bases, and 13 bases lay in between. The CDR3 runs to 17 residues. Germline loops: CDR1 SGHTA, CDR2 FQGNSA. The CDR3 bases are TGTGCCAGCAGCTTAGATGGAGGACAGAGCTCTGGAAACACCATATATTTT. Translating gives CASSLDGGQSSGNTIYF.

This rearrangement joins TRBV9 to TRBJ2-7, with D maybe TRBD2 (5 bases). The germline gives CDR1 SGDLS, CDR2 YYNGEE. V shed 4 bases and J shed 4 bases, with 18 bases lying between them. This CDR3 contains 15 residues. CDR3 sequence: CASSLGPLSGYEQYF. The CDR3 coding sequence is TGTGCCAGCAGCCTTGGTCCCCTCTCGGGGTACGAGCAGTACTTC.

DNA for the CDR3: TGTGCCAGTAGGGGACAAGAAGGGCAGCCCCAGCATTTT. It translates to CASRGQEGQPQHF. The V gene is TRBV19, the J gene TRBJ1-5; tentative D call: TRBD1 (6 bases). Germline V CDR1 and CDR2: LNHDA, SQIVND (reference sequence). V lost 6 bases, J lost 7 bases, and 13 bases lay in between. CDR3 length: 13 residues.

This chain uses TRBV6-5 with TRBJ1-2, with TRBD1 as a possible D gene (6 bases). V lost 8 bases and J lost 7, with 17 bases in between. CDR1 MNHEY and CDR2 SVGAGI come from the germline V gene. This CDR3 is 13 amino acids long. In DNA form, the CDR3 reads TGTGCCAGCTCAAGGGGGGGAGAGAGTGGCTACACCTTC. It is translated as CASSRGGESGYTF.

The chain joins TRBV27 to TRBJ1-5; D may be TRBD1 (5 bases). Trimming took 2 bases from V and 3 from J, leaving 11 bases between them. From germline, CDR1 is MNHEY and CDR2 SMNVEV (reference sequence). The CDR3 consists of 15 residues. The CDR3 protein is CASSLREGLNQPQHF. The CDR3 DNA reads as TGTGCCAGCAGTTTACGGGAGGGGCTCAATCAGCCCCAGCATTTT.

The CDR3 DNA reads TGTGCCAGTAGTCCGAGGGGGACGGCCGGGGAGCTGTTTTTT. Its translation: CASSPRGTAGELFF. The rearrangement joins TRBV19 to TRBJ2-2; a possible D gene is TRBD1 (6 bases). Trimming stripped 5 bases from V and 6 bases from J, with 13 bases between. The CDR3 loop spans 14 amino acids. CDR1 LNHDA and CDR2 SQIVND come from the germline V gene (reference sequence).

The V and J genes are TRBV21-1 and TRBJ1-3; TRBD1, the D gene given by the table, was not confirmed from the DNA. TRBV21-1 is a listed pseudogene. The CDR3 runs to 10 residues. The CDR3 is CASSDKVRYF. CDR3 nucleotides: TGTGCCAGCAGCGACAAGGTCCGATATTTT.

CDR3 amino acids: CAIKVSTGTSSSGANVLTF. CDR3 in DNA: TGTGCCATCAAAGTCTCAACTGGGACTAGCAGCTCTGGGGCCAACGTCCTGACTTTC. The rearrangement joins TRBV10-3 to TRBJ2-6, with 9 positions matching TRBD2. The ends lost 7 bases at V and 0 bases at J; junction bases unmatched: 13. CDR1 and CDR2 (germline): ENHRY, SYGVKD. This CDR3 has 19 amino acids.

The chain carries TRBV13 and TRBJ1-6, with 11 bases fitting TRBD1. The CDR3 extends over 15 amino acids. Per the germline V gene, CDR1 is PRHDT and CDR2 is FYEKMQ (reference sequence). With V trimmed by 3 bases and J by 7 bases, 2 bases remained unmatched. Here the CDR3 DNA reads TGTGCCAGCAGCTTCGGGACAGGGGGAAATTCACCCCTCCACTTT. Protein: CASSFGTGGNSPLHF.

This clone came up once. This chain connects TRBV27 to TRBJ2-5, with 8 bases fitting TRBD1. V gave up 6 bases and J gave up 2 bases; unmatched junction bases: 11. The length of the CDR3 is 16 residues. The V gene's germline CDR1 is MNHEY and CDR2 SMNVEV (reference sequence). The CDR3 reads CASRPRTGINQETQYF. In nucleotides, the CDR3 is TGTGCCAGCAGGCCGAGGACAGGGATAAATCAAGAGACCCAGTACTTC.

This chain links TRBV18 with TRBJ2-3; a weak D match, TRBD1 (6 bases). CDR3 length: 15 amino acids. V gave up 1 base and J gave up 7 bases, with 15 bases separating them. The V gene's germline CDR1 is KGHSH and CDR2 LQKENI. The chain's CDR3 is CASSPRAGESNTQYF. The CDR3 DNA sequence: TGTGCCAGCTCACCACGGGCAGGGGAAAGTAATACGCAGTATTTT.

The rearrangement links TRBV10-2 to TRBJ1-2, with TRBD1 identical over 11 bases. The CDR3 extends over 16 amino acids. Germline values: CDR1 WSHSY, CDR2 SAAADI. With 2 bases clipped from V and 0 bases from J, the junction kept 2 bases outside the gene matches. The CDR3 bases are TGCGCCAGCAGTGAGGCGGGACAGGGGGCTAACTATGGCTACACCTTC. Protein product: CASSEAGQGANYGYTF.

V is TRBV6-2 or TRBV6-3 and J is TRBJ2-2; D is ambiguous. There are 13 residues in the CDR3. CDR1 and CDR2 from the germline V gene are MNHEY and SVGEGT. V was pared by 2 bases and J by 8 bases, with 9 bases between. The CDR3, as DNA: TGTGCCAGCAGTTACCCAGGCTCTGGGGAGCTGTTTTTT. Protein: CASSYPGSGELFF.

This sequence joins TRBV29-1 and TRBJ2-2; the D is unclear. This CDR3 spans 12 amino acids. Trimming shortened V by 7 bases and J by 1 base, and 7 bases separated the two germline ends. Germline V gene lookup returns CDR1 SQVTM and CDR2 ANQGSEA. The CDR3 here is CSASLNTGELFF. The CDR3, as DNA: TGCAGCGCTTCCCTGAACACCGGGGAGCTGTTTTTT.